Listed below are T cell receptor beta chains from one sample, sequenced in a study of T cells after yellow fever vaccination. MiXCR, run by TCRdb on the 5' RACE reads, gives a single entry per CDR3 protein. The table records about 340,000 distinct CDR3 sequences, approximately 13% of them present only once. The sample here was CD4+ T cells sorted from PBMCs, taken 15 days after the yellow fever booster vaccination. The receptors here all came from a man aged 18 to 29 who received the YFV17D yellow fever vaccine. Both conserved end residues are part of each CDR3. D genes are given only for firm matches. Rows may omit the clone size; those that give it use once, few, many or a size class.

- TRBJ1-1 - TRBV12-3/TRBV12-4 TGTGCCAGCAGTTTAAACGGAAGAAACACTGAAGCTTTCTTT CASSLNGRNTEAFF
- TRBJ2-2 TRBD1 TRBV6-5 TGTGCCAGCAGCTGGGACAGGGGGGTCGGGGAGCTGTTTTTT CASSWDRGVGELFF
few TRBJ2-5 TRBD2 TRBV6-5 TGTGCCAGCAGTTACCCGGGGGGGGAGACCCAGTACTTC CASSYPGGETQYF
- TRBJ1-2 - TRBV6-6 TGTGCCAGCAGTTCGACCATAACCGGGGGAGGGGTATCGAATGGCTACACCTTC CASSSTITGGGVSNGYTF
- TRBJ1-2 TRBD1 TRBV29-1 TGCAGCGGTGACAGGGGTGGCGAGGACTATGGCTACACCTTC CSGDRGGEDYGYTF
few TRBJ1-1 TRBD1 TRBV9 TGTGCCAGCAGCGTAGTTACAGGGGGCACTGAAGCTTTCTTT CASSVVTGGTEAFF
- TRBJ1-5 TRBD1 TRBV2 TGTGCCAGCAGTGAGGACAGGCAGAGAGGTCAGCCCCAGCATTTT CASSEDRQRGQPQHF
few TRBJ2-2 - TRBV5-1 TGCGCCAGCAGCTTGGATGGTGCGGGATACGCCGGGGAGCTGTTTTTT CASSLDGAGYAGELFF
- TRBJ2-1 - TRBV27 TGTGCCAGCAGTTTATTCAGCACAAGCTCCTACAATGAGCAGTTCTTC CASSLFSTSSYNEQFF
- TRBJ2-3 TRBD2 TRBV5-1 TGCGCCAGCAGCTCGGGACTAGCGGGGGGGTCCACAGATACGCAGTATTTT CASSSGLAGGSTDTQYF
few TRBJ2-7 TRBD1 TRBV19 TGTGCCAGTAGAACAGGGGACGAGCAGTACTTC CASRTGDEQYF
many TRBJ2-1 TRBD2 TRBV7-9 TGTGCCAGCAGCCGACTAGCGGGGGGGCTATATGAGCAGTTCTTC CASSRLAGGLYEQFF
many TRBJ2-3 - TRBV15 TGTGCCACCAGCAGAGAGGCCCGGGTCGGGACGCAGTATTTT CATSREARVGTQYF
- TRBJ1-4 - TRBV23-1 TGCGCCAGCAGTCCCGCGGGAGCGGGGTCTTTT CASSPAGAGSF
many TRBJ2-1 TRBD1 TRBV5-1 TGCGCCAGCAGCTTGGGGGTTGGGGCAGGGGGCGATGAGCAGTTCTTC CASSLGVGAGGDEQFF
few TRBJ2-3 TRBD2 TRBV12-3/TRBV12-4 TGTGCCAGCACTAGCGGGGGAGGGTTGACGCAGTATTTT CASTSGGGLTQYF
- TRBJ2-7 - TRBV7-2 TGTGCCAGCAGCTTATCCTTGGGGTCCGAGCAGTACTTC CASSLSLGSEQYF
few TRBJ1-5 - TRBV25-1 TGTGCCAGCAGTGAATCCCGGCCCCAGCATTTT CASSESRPQHF
few TRBJ2-1 - TRBV5-1 TGCGCCAGCAGCTTCTCCCTACAGGTTAGCTCCTACAATGAGCAGTTCTTC CASSFSLQVSSYNEQFF
few TRBJ1-2 - TRBV19 TGTGCCAGTAGTATTGACCCGGACGGAAACTATGGCTACACCTTC CASSIDPDGNYGYTF
- TRBJ1-5 - TRBV18 TGTGCCAGCTCACCTACGGACAGATATCAGCCCCAGCATTTT CASSPTDRYQPQHF
many TRBJ1-6 - TRBV9 TGTGCCAGCAGCGTAGGGGGGGCCAATAATTCACCCCTCCACTTT CASSVGGANNSPLHF
few TRBJ2-7 TRBD1 TRBV10-1 TGCGCCAGCAGCACCGGACAGGGCGGCGAGCAGTACTTC CASSTGQGGEQYF
- TRBJ1-4 - TRBV6-5 TGTGCCAGCAGTTACTCGGAGGTTGGGGAAAAACTGTTTTTT CASSYSEVGEKLFF
- TRBJ1-6 - TRBV20-1 TGCAGTGCTAGACAGGGCCTCTATAATTCACCCCTCCACTTT CSARQGLYNSPLHF
- TRBJ2-3 TRBD1 TRBV4-1 TGCGCCAGCAGCCAAGGGCCTTTTGGACAGGGAGCTAGCACAGATACGCAGTATTTT CASSQGPFGQGASTDTQYF
few TRBJ1-6 - TRBV12-3/TRBV12-4 TGTGCCAGCAGATACGCAAGAAGCTCCTATAATTCACCCCTCCACTTT CASRYARSSYNSPLHF
many TRBJ1-2 TRBD1 TRBV12-3/TRBV12-4 TGTGCCAGCAGTCGGGACAGGGGGAAAGGTGGCTACACCTTC CASSRDRGKGGYTF
once TRBJ2-5 TRBD2 TRBV9 TGTGCCAGCAGCCCAGCCCTTCTAGCGGGGGGGCAAGAGACCCAGTACTTC CASSPALLAGGQETQYF
few TRBJ1-6 - TRBV20-1 TGCAGTCCGTGGGCAGGAAATAATTCACCCCTCCACTTT CSPWAGNNSPLHF
- TRBJ2-3 TRBD2 TRBV10-3 TGTGCCATCAGGCTTAGCGGGGGGTCCAGTACGCAGTATTTT CAIRLSGGSSTQYF
- TRBJ1-1 - TRBV20-1 TGCAGTGCTTTAACAGTGAACAGGAACACTGAAGCTTTCTTT CSALTVNRNTEAFF
many TRBJ1-2 - TRBV12-3/TRBV12-4 TGTGCCAGCAGTTTCGGTCTGAGCTATGGCTACACCTTC CASSFGLSYGYTF
- TRBJ2-1 TRBD2 TRBV27 TGTGCCAGCAGTTTATGGGGCGGGGGGGTGAATGAGCAGTTCTTC CASSLWGGGVNEQFF
- TRBJ2-7 - TRBV7-7 TGTGCCAGCAGCTTAGAAAGGTCTCCCCGGGGAAACGAGCAGTACTTC CASSLERSPRGNEQYF
many TRBJ2-7 - TRBV5-1 TGCGCCAGCAGCTTACAGGGAGAGAGCGAGCAGTACTTC CASSLQGESEQYF
- TRBJ2-5 - TRBV2 TGTGCCAGCGGGCAGGGGCAAGAGACCCAGTACTTC CASGQGQETQYF
- TRBJ1-6 TRBD1 TRBV18 TGTGCCAGCTCACCAGACAGGGTCTCACCCCTCCACTTT CASSPDRVSPLHF
few TRBJ2-2 - TRBV20-1 TGCAGTGCTAGTTCGGACCGCACCGGGGAGCTGTTTTTT CSASSDRTGELFF
few TRBJ1-2 TRBD1 TRBV5-1 TGCGCCAGCAGACGGACAGGGTCTAACTATGGCTACACCTTC CASRRTGSNYGYTF
- TRBJ1-5 - TRBV6-5 TGTGCCAGCAGTACAGGGCTGGGTCAGCCCCAGCATTTT CASSTGLGQPQHF
- TRBJ2-1 TRBD1 TRBV20-1 TGCAGTGCCACGCCGGGACAGGCCTACAATGAGCAGTTCTTC CSATPGQAYNEQFF
few TRBJ1-1 TRBD1 TRBV10-3 TGTGCCATCAGTGAGGCCCAGGGGGCGAGGACTGAAGCTTTCTTT CAISEAQGARTEAFF
- TRBJ2-1 - TRBV7-8 TGTGCCAGCAGCGGGCGCTGGGGGGGCCTCGGGGATGAGCAGTTCTTC CASSGRWGGLGDEQFF
- TRBJ1-2 - TRBV12-3/TRBV12-4 TGTGCCAGCAGTTTTGACTTCTATGGCTACACCTTC CASSFDFYGYTF
- TRBJ2-5 - TRBV14 TGTGCCAGCAGCGGGATCGTCCAAGAGACCCAGTACTTC CASSGIVQETQYF
many TRBJ1-6 TRBD1 TRBV7-2 TGTGCCAGCAGCTTAGTACAGGGGGCTGTCTCACCCCTCCACTTT CASSLVQGAVSPLHF
few TRBJ2-1 - TRBV29-1 TGCAGCGTTGAAATTTACAATGAGCAGTTCTTC CSVEIYNEQFF
- TRBJ2-4 TRBD1 TRBV20-1 TGCAGTGCGCCGGGACAGCTAAAAAACATTCAGTACTTC CSAPGQLKNIQYF
- TRBJ2-1 TRBD2 TRBV5-1 TGCGCCAGCAGACTCAGCGGGGCCCACAATGAGCAGTTCTTC CASRLSGAHNEQFF
- TRBJ1-2 - TRBV6-5 TGTGCCAGCAGTTACTCGATAGGGGGCTATGGCTACACCTTC CASSYSIGGYGYTF
- TRBJ2-7 - TRBV5-4 TGTGCCAGCAGCTTGGGTGGCCAAACCTACGAGCAGTACTTC CASSLGGQTYEQYF
many TRBJ1-5 - TRBV7-8 TGTGCCAGCAGCCGGGGCAGGGGAACGGATCAGCCCCAGCATTTT CASSRGRGTDQPQHF
- TRBJ2-5 - TRBV11-2 TGTGCCAGCAGCTTAAGGCCTATACAAGTGGGAGAGACCCAGTACTTC CASSLRPIQVGETQYF
- TRBJ1-1 - TRBV6-5 TGTGCCAGCAGTTACTGGGGGAATCCAGCTTTCTTT CASSYWGNPAFF
- TRBJ1-1 TRBD1 TRBV9 TGTGCCAGCAGCGACAGGGACAGGCCGAACACTGAAGCTTTCTTT CASSDRDRPNTEAFF
few TRBJ2-5 - TRBV6-1 TGTGCCAGCAGTGAATATGGGGTTCGAGGAGAGACCCAGTACTTC CASSEYGVRGETQYF
- TRBJ2-4 - TRBV11-2 TGTGCCAGCAGCTTAGATCTAACAGGAGAAAACATTCAGTACTTC CASSLDLTGENIQYF
few TRBJ2-7 TRBD1 TRBV9 TGTGCCAGCAGCTCCCGGGACAGCTCCTACGAGCAGTACTTC CASSSRDSSYEQYF
few TRBJ2-7 TRBD2 TRBV7-6 TGTGCCAGCAGCCGCGGACTAGCGGGTTACGAGCAGTACTTC CASSRGLAGYEQYF